The rows below give T cell receptor beta chains drawn from one sample of a study of T-cell memory formation after mild COVID-19. TCRdb fed the 5' RACE reads into MiXCR, producing one record per CDR3 protein. This sample has about 320,000 distinct CDR3 sequences, with roughly an eighth found just once. The sample taken for sequencing was PBMCs or a T cell subset sorted from them (not recorded which). The receptors were gathered from a man between 18 and 35 years old who had mild COVID-19 (a few samples of this study predate the infection). Cell type and time point are not known. Each CDR3 is given with its conserved first and last residue. The D gene is left open where the match is weak. Only part of the rows carry a size: once, few, many, or a class if the clone is expanded.

>once|.|TRBV5-1|TRBJ1-6
TGCGCCAGCAGCCCGGACAGATTACATAATTCACCCCTCCACTTT
CASSPDRLHNSPLHF
>.|TRBD2|TRBV6-5|TRBJ2-5
TGTGCCAGCACCCTAGCGGGGTGGGGGATCCAGTACTTC
CASTLAGWGIQYF
>.|TRBD1|TRBV7-3|TRBJ2-3
TGTGCCAGCAGCAACCGGGACAGGGACACAGATACGCAGTATTTT
CASSNRDRDTDTQYF
>.|.|TRBV30|TRBJ1-5
TGTGCCTGGAGCGCGCAGAATCAGCCCCAGCATTTT
CAWSAQNQPQHF
>many|.|TRBV6-5|TRBJ2-1
TGTGCCAGCAGTTACAGGGGCGCCTACAATGAGCAGTTCTTC
CASSYRGAYNEQFF
>.|TRBD1|TRBV6-2/TRBV6-3|TRBJ2-5
TGTGCCAGCAGTTACTCGCCGGGACAGGGGAAGCAAGAGACCCAGTACTTC
CASSYSPGQGKQETQYF
>.|.|TRBV2|TRBJ2-5
TGTGCCAGCAGTGTCTGGGGGCAGGAGGAGACCCAGTACTTC
CASSVWGQEETQYF
>many|.|TRBV4-3|TRBJ2-3
TGCGCCAGCAGCCAAGGTTCTGCGGGGGCTTACACAGATACGCAGTATTTT
CASSQGSAGAYTDTQYF
>.|.|TRBV29-1|TRBJ1-1
TGCAGCGCCCTCGGAGGGAGCACTGAAGCTTTCTTT
CSALGGSTEAFF
>.|TRBD2|TRBV6-2/TRBV6-3|TRBJ2-5
TGTGCCAGCAGTTACAGTCTAGCGGGGGCCCGAAACCAAGAGACCCAGTACTTC
CASSYSLAGARNQETQYF
>few|TRBD1|TRBV9|TRBJ1-1
TGTGCCAGCAGCGTAGGAGGGACAGCGAACACTGAAGCTTTCTTT
CASSVGGTANTEAFF
>few|.|TRBV29-1|TRBJ1-2
TGCAGCGTTGCCTCGAACGGGGGGTATGGCTACACCTTC
CSVASNGGYGYTF
>few|.|TRBV3-1|TRBJ1-5
TGTGCCAGCAGCCAGGGTTTTGCCGGGGGCAATCAGCCCCAGCATTTT
CASSQGFAGGNQPQHF
>many|.|TRBV20-1|TRBJ2-1
TGCAGTGCCCCGATGCGGCGAGATGAGCAGTTCTTC
CSAPMRRDEQFF
>few|.|TRBV5-1|TRBJ2-5
TGCGCCAGCAGGGACTGGGCCGGCCGAAGTCAAGAGACCCAGTACTTC
CASRDWAGRSQETQYF
>many|.|TRBV7-2|TRBJ2-5
TGTGCCAGCAGCTTCAGGCAGGGGCTCACCCAAGAGACCCAGTACTTC
CASSFRQGLTQETQYF
>once|.|TRBV5-6|TRBJ2-1
TGTGCCAGCAGCTTGACGGGGGGCGAGGACAATGAGCAGTTCTTC
CASSLTGGEDNEQFF
>few|.|TRBV7-9|TRBJ2-7
TGTGCCAGCAGCTCGGGGGGACAGATCTACGAGCAGTACTTC
CASSSGGQIYEQYF
>.|.|TRBV4-1|TRBJ1-5
TGCGCCAGCAGCCCTTGGTTTTCCAGCAATCAGCCCCAGCATTTT
CASSPWFSSNQPQHF
>.|.|TRBV15|TRBJ1-2
TGTGCCACCAGCAGAGATCGGGAGGGGTACCGTGGCTACACCTTC
CATSRDREGYRGYTF
>few|TRBD1|TRBV29-1|TRBJ2-3
TGCAGCATTGGACAGGGGCTCGGGGGGAACACAGATACGCAGTATTTT
CSIGQGLGGNTDTQYF
>few|.|TRBV5-1|TRBJ1-2
TGCGCCAGCAGCTTGACTCTGGGAACAGCGAGCTATGGCTACACCTTC
CASSLTLGTASYGYTF
>few|.|TRBV15|TRBJ2-7
TGTGCCACCAGCCCACGACAGGTTCTAGGCTACGAGCAGTACTTC
CATSPRQVLGYEQYF
>.|.|TRBV5-1|TRBJ1-6
TGCGCCAGCAGCTTTAACGGACCCCTCCACTTT
CASSFNGPLHF
>.|.|TRBV7-8|TRBJ2-5
TGTGCCAGCAGCTTAGCCCCTGAGGCCCAGTACTTC
CASSLAPEAQYF
>few|TRBD1|TRBV4-3|TRBJ2-7
TGCGCCAGCAGCCAAGATGGGGGACAGGCCTACTACGAGCAGTACTTC
CASSQDGGQAYYEQYF
>few|TRBD1|TRBV4-1|TRBJ2-2
TGCGCCAGCAGCTATGACAGGGAAGAGGCCGGGGAGCTGTTTTTT
CASSYDREEAGELFF